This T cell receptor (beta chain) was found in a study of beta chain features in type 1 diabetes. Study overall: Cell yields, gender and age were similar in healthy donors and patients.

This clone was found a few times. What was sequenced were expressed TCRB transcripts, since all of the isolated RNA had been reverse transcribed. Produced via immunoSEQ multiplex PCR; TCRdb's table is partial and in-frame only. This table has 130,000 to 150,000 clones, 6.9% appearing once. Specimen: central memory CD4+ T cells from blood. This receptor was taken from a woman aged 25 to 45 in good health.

The CDR3 spells CASSFNPYEQYF. In DNA form, the CDR3 reads TGTGCCAGCAGCTTCAATCCCTACGAGCAGTACTTC. This chain connects TRBV7-8 to TRBJ2-7, with unresolved D. Germline loops: CDR1 SGHVS, CDR2 FQNEAQ. V was cut by 3 bases and J by 2 bases, with 5 bases left in between. The CDR3 has 12 amino acids.